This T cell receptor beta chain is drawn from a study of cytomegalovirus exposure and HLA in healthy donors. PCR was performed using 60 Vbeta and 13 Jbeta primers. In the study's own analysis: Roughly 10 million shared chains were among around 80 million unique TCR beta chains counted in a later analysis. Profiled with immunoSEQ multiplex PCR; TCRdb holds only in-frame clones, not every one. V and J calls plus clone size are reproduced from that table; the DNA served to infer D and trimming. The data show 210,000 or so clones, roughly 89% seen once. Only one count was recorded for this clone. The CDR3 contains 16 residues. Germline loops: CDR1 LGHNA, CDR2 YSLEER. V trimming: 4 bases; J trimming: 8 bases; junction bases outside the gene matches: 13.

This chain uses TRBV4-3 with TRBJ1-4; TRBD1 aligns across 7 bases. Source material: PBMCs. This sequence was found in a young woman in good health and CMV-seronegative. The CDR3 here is CASSLGLGTADEKLFF. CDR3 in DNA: TGCGCCAGCAGCCTGGGACTCGGGACAGCTGACGAAAAACTGTTTTTT.